These 19 T cell receptor beta chains came from one sample sequenced in a study of long-term antiretroviral therapy in people with HIV. At the survey level, the v3.0 immunoSEQ assay was run. This table comes from immunoSEQ multiplex PCR, and its TCRdb copy is limited to in-frame clones, with some not included. This sample has tens of thousands of clones, with under 90% found just once. This specimen was unsorted PBMCs, taken 0.8 years after starting antiretroviral therapy. The source is a woman aged 18-30 years with HIV.

The table lists this clone with a few counts. The chain joins TRBV4-3 to TRBJ2-7; no definite D call. CDR3 length: 18 amino acids. CDR1 is LGHNA, CDR2 YSLEER, per germline. The V and J ends lost 0 bases and 5 bases respectively, with 23 bases between them. The CDR3 is CASSQELAPNGRKDEQYF. CDR3 DNA: TGCGCCAGCAGCCAAGAATTGGCCCCCAATGGCCGCAAGGACGAGCAGTACTTC.

The J gene is TRBJ2-7, the V gene TRBV9; 8 positions agree with TRBD2. This CDR3 contains 15 residues. Trimming cost V 2 bases and J 7 bases; bases outside gene matches: 11. CDR1 is SGDLS, CDR2 YYNGEE, per germline. The CDR3, as DNA: TGTGCCAGCAGCGTTTCGGCGGGAGGATATGGGGAGCAGTACTTC. This sequence encodes CASSVSAGGYGEQYF. Variable domain in full (rest from reference TRBV9 and TRBJ2-7): DSGVTQTPKHLITATGQRVTLRCSPRSGDLSVYWYQQSLDQGLQFLIQYYNGEERAKGNILERFSAQQFPDLHSELNLSSLELGDSALYFCASSVSAGGYGEQYFGPGTRLTVT.

CDR3 bases: TGTGCCAGCAGTCCCCGACCCCAGGGTGGCACTGAAGCTTTCTTT. This gives the protein CASSPRPQGGTEAFF. The chain couples TRBV27 to TRBJ1-1, with D possibly being TRBD1 (5 bases). V lost 5 bases, J lost 4 bases, and 17 bases lay in between. The CDR3 is 15 residues long. The germline V gene has CDR1 MNHEY and CDR2 SMNVEV (reference sequence).

This chain uses TRBV29-1 with TRBJ2-5; D remains unclear. Trimming removed 4 bases from V and 5 bases from J, with 11 bases in between. This CDR3 contains 12 residues. CDR1 and CDR2 from the germline V gene are SQVTM and ANQGSEA. CDR3 amino acids: CSVGRVGETQYF. Here the CDR3 DNA reads TGCAGCGTTGGAAGGGTCGGCGAGACCCAGTACTTC.

V gene TRBV29-1 combines with J gene TRBJ2-7; no definite D call. Per germline, CDR1 SQVTM and CDR2 ANQGSEA. Trimming left V 1 base short and J 2 bases short, with 9 bases between. This CDR3 has 13 amino acids. CDR3 in DNA: TGCAGCGTTGAAGGCCCGGTTGCCTACGAGCAGTACTTC. Its protein is CSVEGPVAYEQYF.

The rearrangement joins TRBV15 to TRBJ2-7; a weak D match, TRBD1 (5 bases). The germline V gene has CDR1 LNHNV and CDR2 YYDKDF (reference sequence). The CDR3 sequence is 13 residues long. V was trimmed by 1 base and J by 4 bases, leaving 8 bases between them. The CDR3, as DNA: TGTGCCACCAGCAGAGTCCAGGGTTACGAGCAGTACTTC. Protein sequence: CATSRVQGYEQYF.

The genes are TRBV4-3 and TRBJ2-1; D tentatively reads TRBD1 or TRBD2 (6 bases each). CDR3 length: 15 residues. The V gene lost 0 bases and the J gene lost 6 bases, with 12 bases spanning the gap. CDR1 is LGHNA and CDR2 is YSLEER in the germline V gene. The CDR3 DNA sequence: TGCGCCAGCAGCCAAGATGAATGGGGGGCCAATGAGCAGTTCTTC. This translates into CASSQDEWGANEQFF.

The chain employs TRBV6-1 and TRBJ2-6, with 8 bases fitting TRBD1. V lost 3 bases to trimming and J lost 1 base; unmatched junction nucleotides: 14. The CDR3 length is 20 residues. CDR1 and CDR2 (germline): MNHNS, SASEGT. CDR3 in amino acids: CASSERGRGLFLSGANVLTF. CDR3 in DNA: TGTGCCAGCAGTGAGAGAGGCAGGGGGCTTTTTTTATCTGGGGCCAACGTCCTGACTTTC.

This clone was detected once. The CDR3 bases are TGTGCCAGCAGCCCTCGACAGGGTTTTTTTGTAGGAGATACGCAGTATTTT. Translated, it gives CASSPRQGFFVGDTQYF. V gene TRBV14 combines with J gene TRBJ2-3, with 7 bases fitting TRBD1. This CDR3 contains 17 residues. Germline loops: CDR1 SGHDN, CDR2 FVKESK. V dropped 4 bases and J dropped 5; count of bases not matched to a gene: 15.

V is TRBV2 and J is TRBJ2-7; TRBD1 matches 8 bases. CDR3 length: 14 residues. V shed 8 bases, J shed 2 bases, and the junction held 8 bases outside the gene matches. CDR1 is SNHLY, CDR2 FYNNEI, per germline. CDR3 loop: CASLHDRGPYEQYF. DNA for the CDR3: TGTGCCAGCCTACACGACAGGGGCCCCTACGAGCAGTACTTC. Drawing the rest from reference TRBV2 and TRBJ2-7, the complete variable domain is EPEVTQTPSHQVTQMGQEVILRCVPISNHLYFYWYRQILGQKVEFLVSFYNNEISEKSEIFDDQFSVERPDGSNFTLKIRSTKLEDSAMYFCASLHDRGPYEQYFGPGTRLTVT.

This clone appeared a single time. This chain uses TRBV5-1 with TRBJ2-5; a possible D gene is TRBD1 (6 bases). The germline CDR1 and CDR2 sequences are SGHRS and YFSETQ. Between the trimmed V and J ends, which lost 0 bases and 5 bases, there was a span of 11 bases. This CDR3 has 14 residues. CDR3 nucleotides: TGCGCCAGCAGCTTGGGTCAGGGGCCCGAGACCCAGTACTTC. It specifies CASSLGQGPETQYF.

The J gene is TRBJ2-1, the V gene TRBV18, with D hard to call. Germline assignment: CDR1 KGHSH and CDR2 LQKENI. The V gene lost 4 bases and the J gene lost 5 bases, with 15 bases spanning the gap. The CDR3 totals 15 residues. This CDR3 reads CASSLTSYTNNEQFF. The CDR3 DNA sequence: TGTGCCAGCTCACTGACGTCCTACACAAACAATGAGCAGTTCTTC.

This chain uses TRBV9 with TRBJ2-2, with D possibly matching TRBD2 (6 bases). V gave up 6 bases and J gave up 7 bases, with 16 bases separating them. Germline V gives CDR1 SGDLS, CDR2 YYNGEE. The CDR3 runs to 14 residues. CDR3 bases: TGTGCCAGCACCCCCGGGGGAGCGGGCGGGGAGCTGTTTTTT. It specifies CASTPGGAGGELFF.

The V call is TRBV27, the J call TRBJ1-2, with 7 bases that match TRBD1. V dropped 6 bases and J dropped 0; count of bases not matched to a gene: 7. Germline loops: CDR1 MNHEY, CDR2 SMNVEV (reference sequence). The CDR3 covers 15 residues. The CDR3 sequence is CASSPGGHANYGYTF. The CDR3 DNA follows: TGTGCCAGCAGCCCAGGGGGGCACGCTAACTATGGCTACACCTTC.

The CDR3 reads CASSFRQGLAGGREQFF. The CDR3, as DNA: TGTGCCAGCAGCTTTCGACAGGGACTAGCGGGCGGACGGGAGCAGTTCTTC. The genes are TRBV11-3 and TRBJ2-1; 12 bases are shared with TRBD2. Germline-derived CDR1 and CDR2 are SGHNT and YENEEA. J lost 10 bases, V lost 3 bases, and 13 bases had no gene match. This CDR3 contains 17 residues.

V is TRBV6-6 and J is TRBJ2-4; perhaps D is TRBD1 or TRBD2 (6 bases each). Germline-derived CDR1 and CDR2 are MNHNY and SVGAGI (reference sequence). V lost 8 bases and J lost 9, with 26 bases in between. The CDR3 totals 16 residues. CDR3 DNA: TGTGCCAGCCTTCCTTTAGGATCAGGGGCGGAGGGCATTCAGTACTTC. Amino acids: CASLPLGSGAEGIQYF.

The chain employs TRBV28 and TRBJ1-6; weak D call: TRBD1 (6 bases). Trimming removed 8 bases from V and 9 bases from J, with 17 bases in between. The CDR3 covers 14 residues. Germline assignment: CDR1 MDHEN and CDR2 SYDVKM. DNA of the CDR3: TGTGCCAGCCTCATACAGGGATCAAGTTCACCCCTCCACTTT. It specifies CASLIQGSSSPLHF.

This clone appeared once. J is TRBJ2-5 and V is TRBV28; 15 nucleotides line up with TRBD2. Losses at the gene ends were 5 bases for V and 0 bases for J; bases not matched to a gene: 4. The germline V gene has CDR1 MDHEN and CDR2 SYDVKM. The CDR3 length is 17 residues. The CDR3 DNA reads TGTGCCAGCAGTATCGGGACTAGCGGGAGGAACCAAGAGACCCAGTACTTC. This codes for CASSIGTSGRNQETQYF.

The chain links TRBV5-1 to TRBJ1-3; 8 bases are shared with TRBD1. The CDR3 sequence is 16 residues long. The trim removed 0 bases at V and 0 bases at J, leaving 2 bases unmatched. Germline V CDR1 and CDR2: SGHRS, YFSETQ. This chain's CDR3 is CASSLGGTGSGNTIYF. The CDR3 DNA follows: TGCGCCAGCAGCTTGGGGGGGACAGGCTCTGGAAACACCATATATTTT. Full variable domain (remainder filled in from reference TRBV5-1 and TRBJ1-3): KAGVTQTPRYLIKTRGQQVTLSCSPISGHRSVSWYQQTPGQGLQFLFEYFSETQRNKGNFPGRFSGRQFSNSRSEMNVSTLELGDSALYLCASSLGGTGSGNTIYFGEGSWLTVV.